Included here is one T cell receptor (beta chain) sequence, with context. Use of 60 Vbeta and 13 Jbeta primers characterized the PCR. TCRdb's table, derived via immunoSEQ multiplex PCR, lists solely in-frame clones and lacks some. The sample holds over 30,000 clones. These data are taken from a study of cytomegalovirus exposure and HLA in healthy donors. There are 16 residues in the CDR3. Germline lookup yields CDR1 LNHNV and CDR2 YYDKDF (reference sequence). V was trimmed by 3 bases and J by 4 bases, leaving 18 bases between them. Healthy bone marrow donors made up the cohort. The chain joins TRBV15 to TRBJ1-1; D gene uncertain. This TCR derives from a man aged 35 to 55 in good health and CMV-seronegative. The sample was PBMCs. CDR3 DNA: TGTGCCACCAGCAGCTCGATGGCTGATCGTCCCACTGAAGCTTTCTTT. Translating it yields CATSSSMADRPTEAFF. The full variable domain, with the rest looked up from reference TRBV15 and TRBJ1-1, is DAMVIQNPRYQVTQFGKPVTLSCSQTLNHNVMYWYQQKSSQAPKLLFHYYDKDFNNEADTPDNFQSRRPNTSFCFLDIRSPGLGDTAMYLCATSSSMADRPTEAFFGQGTRLTVV.